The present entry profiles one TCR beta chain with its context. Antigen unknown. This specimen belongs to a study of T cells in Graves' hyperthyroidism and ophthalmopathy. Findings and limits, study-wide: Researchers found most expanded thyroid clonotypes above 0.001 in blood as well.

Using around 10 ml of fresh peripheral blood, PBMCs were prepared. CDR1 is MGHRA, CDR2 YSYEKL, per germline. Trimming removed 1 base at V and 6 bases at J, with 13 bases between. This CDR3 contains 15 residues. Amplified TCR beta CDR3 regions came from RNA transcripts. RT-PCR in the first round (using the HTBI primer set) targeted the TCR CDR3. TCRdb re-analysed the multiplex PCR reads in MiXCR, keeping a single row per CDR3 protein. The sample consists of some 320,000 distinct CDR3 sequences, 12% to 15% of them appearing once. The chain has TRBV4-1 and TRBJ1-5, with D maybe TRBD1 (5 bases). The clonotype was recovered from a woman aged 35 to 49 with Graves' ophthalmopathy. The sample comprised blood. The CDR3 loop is CASSQGNTGIQPQHF. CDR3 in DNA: TGCGCCAGCAGCCAAGGAAATACAGGAATTCAGCCCCAGCATTTT.